The 30 T cell receptor beta chains given below trace back to one sample, sequenced in a study of T cell repertoires in cytomegalovirus infection. TCRdb reprocessed the reads via MiXCR and lists one record per CDR3 protein. The sample holds 450,000 to 550,000 distinct CDR3 sequences, about 39% seen once. Their cognate antigens are unknown. The sequences come from cultured PBMCs, collected from culture after CMV antigen stimulation. Receptors originate from a human donor in good health (CMV status not recorded). Some clones in this sample may be carry-over from other donors' samples.

With respect to this clonotype: The junction shows a germline mismatch at one end, possibly a read error. The chain carries TRBV11-2 and TRBJ2-2; D uncertain. From germline, CDR1 is SGHAT and CDR2 FQNNGV. There are 13 residues in the CDR3. CDR3 region: CANSQFRTGELFF. CDR3 in DNA: TGTGCCAACAGCCAGTTTCGCACCGGGGAGCTGTTTTTT. Filled out from reference TRBV11-2 and TRBJ2-2, the complete variable domain reads EAGVAQSPRYKIIEKRQSVAFWCNPISGHATLYWYQQILGQGPKLLIQFQNNGVVDDSQLPKDRFSAERLKGVDSTLKIQPAKLEDSAVYLCANSQFRTGELFFGEGSRLTVL.

This chain connects TRBV6-5 to TRBJ1-1; D gene unclear. V lost 0 bases and J lost 6, with 14 bases in between. Germline-derived CDR1 and CDR2 are MNHEY and SVGAGI. The CDR3 runs to 15 residues. The DNA for the CDR3 is TGTGCCAGCAGTTACTCGCCCCCGGGCAGCTCTGAAGCTTTCTTT. It yields the protein CASSYSPPGSSEAFF.

V usage is TRBV27 and J usage is TRBJ1-2, with D possibly matching TRBD1 (6 bases). Trimming shortened V by 5 bases and J by 6 bases, and 22 bases separated the two germline ends. This CDR3 has 16 residues. Germline CDR1 reads MNHEY; CDR2 reads SMNVEV (reference sequence). CDR3 residues: CASSPGQPRAAHGYTF. Here the CDR3 DNA reads TGTGCCAGCAGTCCAGGACAGCCCCGGGCTGCCCATGGCTACACCTTC.

The chain recombines TRBV6-2 or TRBV6-3 with TRBJ2-1; 8 nucleotides align to TRBD2. The CDR3 has 17 residues. The V gene's germline CDR1 is MNHEY and CDR2 SVGEGT. V gave up 1 base and J gave up 5 bases; unmatched junction bases: 10. The CDR3 here is CASSYLTGTSVDNEQFF. For the CDR3, the DNA is TGTGCCAGCAGTTACTTGACCGGGACTAGTGTTGACAATGAGCAGTTCTTC.

This clonotype was seen ten or more times. DNA of the CDR3: TGTGCCAGCAGCAAAGGGGGTGGTTATGGCTACACCTTC. Encoded protein: CASSKGGGYGYTF. V gene TRBV7-2 combines with J gene TRBJ1-2; TRBD1 might be the D (6 bases). CDR1 SGHTA and CDR2 FQGNSA come from the germline V gene. The CDR3 covers 13 residues. The V gene lost 5 bases and the J gene lost 5 bases, with 12 bases spanning the gap.

V is TRBV12-3 or TRBV12-4 and J is TRBJ2-2; 9 nucleotides align to TRBD2. This CDR3 region has 15 residues. V lost 6 bases to trimming and J lost 0 bases; unmatched junction nucleotides: 2. The CDR3 region is CASSPSGTNTGELFF. DNA of the CDR3: TGTGCCAGCAGCCCTAGCGGGACGAACACCGGGGAGCTGTTTTTT.

The V gene is TRBV12-3 or TRBV12-4, the J gene TRBJ2-3, with 11 nucleotides matching TRBD2. Trimming removed 4 bases from V and 12 bases from J; junction bases left unmatched: 6. CDR3 length equals 13 residues. CDR3: CASSSLLAGGQYF. The CDR3 DNA is TGTGCCAGCAGTTCCCTCCTAGCGGGGGGACAGTATTTT.

This clonotype was detected many times. The genes are TRBV12-3 or TRBV12-4 and TRBJ2-3, with 8 positions matching TRBD1. The CDR3 has 18 amino acids. With 5 bases clipped from V and 6 bases from J, the junction kept 19 bases outside the gene matches. The CDR3 DNA reads as TGTGCCAGCAGTCGATATAGTCCGGGACAGGCGCTCCAGGATACGCAGTATTTT. This sequence encodes CASSRYSPGQALQDTQYF.

This chain connects TRBV7-2 to TRBJ1-6; D is perhaps TRBD1 (6 bases). This CDR3 is 17 amino acids long. The germline gives CDR1 SGHTA, CDR2 FQGNSA. Trimming stripped 8 bases from V and 2 bases from J, with 19 bases between. The CDR3 here is CASRRGGGGAYNSPLHF. The CDR3 nucleotides read TGTGCCAGCCGCCGAGGGGGGGGGGGCGCCTATAATTCACCCCTCCACTTT.

This chain connects TRBV19 to TRBJ2-4; 7 bases agree with TRBD1. This CDR3 spans 13 amino acids. Germline V gene lookup returns CDR1 LNHDA and CDR2 SQIVND (reference sequence). V dropped 4 bases and J dropped 14; count of bases not matched to a gene: 11. In DNA, the CDR3 is TGTGCCAGTAGTACACTTTCCGGGACAGAGGAGTACTTC. Amino acid sequence: CASSTLSGTEEYF.

The chain employs TRBV20-1 and TRBJ2-1, with 9 bases fitting TRBD2. Germline CDR1 reads DFQATT; CDR2 reads SNEGSKA (reference sequence). This CDR3 is built from 14 residues. The trim removed 2 bases at V and 10 bases at J, leaving 9 bases unmatched. For the CDR3, the DNA is TGCAGTGCTAGACGGACTAGCGCTGGGGGAGAGCAGTTCTTC. This gives the protein CSARRTSAGGEQFF.

This clonotype was detected a few times. This chain connects TRBV7-2 to TRBJ1-2; 7 nucleotides align to TRBD1. The J segment lost 4 bases and the V segment lost 1 base, leaving 6 bases of the junction unmatched. Germline V gives CDR1 SGHTA, CDR2 FQGNSA. The CDR3 contains 15 residues. CDR3 nucleotide sequence: TGTGCCAGCAGCTTAGGACAGGGTAACGGCTATGGCTACACCTTC. This codes for CASSLGQGNGYGYTF.

J is TRBJ1-2 and V is TRBV7-2; the match to TRBD1 covers 10 bases. The CDR3 totals 15 residues. With 5 bases clipped from V and 2 bases from J, the junction kept 5 bases outside the gene matches. CDR1 is SGHTA and CDR2 is FQGNSA in the germline V gene. The CDR3: CASSQDRGRNYGYTF. The DNA of the CDR3 is TGTGCCAGCAGCCAAGACAGGGGGCGGAACTATGGCTACACCTTC.

The V gene is TRBV7-9, the J gene TRBJ1-4; TRBD1 aligns across 8 bases. The CDR3 runs 14 residues. Germline trimming cut 5 bases from V and 4 bases from J; bases unmatched to any gene: 3. Per the germline V gene, CDR1 is SEHNR and CDR2 is FQNEAQ (reference sequence). CDR3 protein: CASSGDRYNEKLFF. The CDR3 DNA reads TGTGCCAGCAGCGGGGACAGGTATAATGAAAAACTGTTTTTT.

This chain links TRBV12-5 with TRBJ2-7; weak D call: TRBD1 (6 bases). The CDR3 contains 17 residues. CDR1 and CDR2 from the germline V gene are LGHNT and FRNRAP. Deletions cut 0 bases from V and 6 bases from J, with 21 bases between. CDR3 DNA sequence: TGTGCTAGTGGTTTGGTTACAACCCCAGACAGGTCGTTCGAGCAGTACTTC. It encodes CASGLVTTPDRSFEQYF.

The table lists this clonotype with a count of one. At one end, the junction sequence differs from germline, possibly due to a read error. The chain joins TRBV15 to TRBJ1-6; no firm D call. The V gene's germline CDR1 is LNHNV and CDR2 YYDKDF (reference sequence). The CDR3 runs 17 residues. The CDR3 DNA follows: TGTGCCACCAGAAGAGGGATTGAGGTCTCCTATAATTCACCCCTCCACTTT. It specifies CATRRGIEVSYNSPLHF.

This chain uses TRBV7-2 with TRBJ2-5; D may be TRBD2 (7 bases). Trimming removed 6 bases at V and 4 bases at J, with 18 bases between. This CDR3 spans 15 amino acids. CDR1 and CDR2 (germline): SGHTA, FQGNSA. Here the CDR3 DNA reads TGTGCCAGCAGTCTAGGGGGGGGACCTCGAGAGACCCAGTACTTC. Residues: CASSLGGGPRETQYF. Combining the CDR3 with reference TRBV7-2 and TRBJ2-5 gives the whole variable domain GAGVSQSPSNKVTEKGKDVELRCDPISGHTALYWYRQSLGQGLEFLIYFQGNSAPDKSGLPSDRFSAERTGGSVSTLTIQRTQQEDSAVYLCASSLGGGPRETQYFGPGTRLLVL.

The rearrangement joins TRBV7-2 to TRBJ2-3; perhaps TRBD2 as D (5 bases). CDR3 length: 15 amino acids. V was clipped by 5 bases and J by 2 bases, with 14 bases between them. CDR1 is SGHTA, CDR2 FQGNSA, per germline. This CDR3 reads CASSPPWESTDTQYF. CDR3 bases: TGTGCCAGCAGCCCACCATGGGAGTCCACAGATACGCAGTATTTT.

The chain is built from TRBV28 and TRBJ1-6; tentative D call: TRBD1 (6 bases). With 5 bases removed from V and 5 bases from J, the gap between germline ends came to 22 bases. From germline, CDR1 is MDHEN and CDR2 SYDVKM. The CDR3 covers 18 residues. The CDR3 DNA reads as TGTGCCAGCAGTATCTCCTGGGGGGCAAAAACCGATAATTCACCCCTCCACTTT. Protein sequence: CASSISWGAKTDNSPLHF.

The rearrangement uses TRBV28 and TRBJ2-1, with a tentative D call TRBD1 (6 bases). Between the trimmed V and J ends, which lost 7 bases and 7 bases, there was a span of 17 bases. The CDR3 is 14 residues long. Germline assignment: CDR1 MDHEN and CDR2 SYDVKM. The CDR3 loop reads CASMGTTLRNEQFF. CDR3 sequence (DNA): TGTGCCAGCATGGGGACAACCCTACGTAATGAGCAGTTCTTC.

The chain joins TRBV15 to TRBJ1-6, with a tentative D call TRBD1 (6 bases). V shed 0 bases and J shed 9 bases, with 15 bases lying between them. CDR3 length: 16 amino acids. Germline V gene sequence: CDR1 LNHNV, CDR2 YYDKDF (reference sequence). CDR3 sequence: CATSRDLSRGGSPLHF. DNA for the CDR3: TGTGCCACCAGCAGAGATCTTAGCAGGGGAGGTTCACCCCTCCACTTT.

The genes are TRBV5-1 and TRBJ2-1; 13 nucleotides align to TRBD2. From germline, CDR1 is SGHRS and CDR2 YFSETQ. The CDR3 length is 16 residues. The V segment lost 3 bases and the J segment 9 bases; nucleotides outside the gene matches: 9. In DNA form, the CDR3 reads TGCGCCAGCAGCTCTGGACTAGCGGGGGTTCAGGGTGAGCAGTTCTTC. Its protein product is CASSSGLAGVQGEQFF.

This sequence joins TRBV27 and TRBJ2-7; D not certain. This CDR3 has 12 amino acids. V lost 4 bases and J 4 bases, leaving 8 bases between the germline ends. Germline V lookup: CDR1 MNHEY, CDR2 SMNVEV (reference sequence). The CDR3 region has the DNA TGTGCCAGCAGTTCCCCCGCTTACGAGCAGTACTTC. Translated: CASSSPAYEQYF.

The J gene is TRBJ1-2, the V gene TRBV4-1, with TRBD1 matching over 7 bases. The J segment lost 4 bases and the V segment lost 3 bases, leaving 8 bases of the junction unmatched. The CDR3 covers 15 residues. Germline-derived CDR1 and CDR2 are MGHRA and YSYEKL. CDR3 in DNA: TGCGCCAGCAGCCACACTCCGGGACAGTTCTATGGCTACACCTTC. As protein: CASSHTPGQFYGYTF.

The sample holds many counts of this clonotype. The rearrangement links TRBV7-2 to TRBJ1-1, with 11 bases lining up with TRBD1. The CDR3 covers 15 residues. V trimming: 8 bases; J trimming: 0 bases; junction bases outside the gene matches: 5. Germline loops: CDR1 SGHTA, CDR2 FQGNSA. The CDR3 coding sequence is TGTGCCAGCGGGTGGACAGGGGGCGTGAACACTGAAGCTTTCTTT. It codes for CASGWTGGVNTEAFF.

The V call is TRBV6-6, the J call TRBJ1-5, with 8 nucleotides matching TRBD1. With 0 bases clipped from V and 6 bases from J, the junction kept 10 bases outside the gene matches. Germline V lookup: CDR1 MNHNY, CDR2 SVGAGI (reference sequence). The CDR3 contains 17 residues. The CDR3 region has the DNA TGTGCCAGCAGTTACTCGTGGTTTGGCCAGGGGGCTCAGCCCCAGCATTTT. It encodes CASSYSWFGQGAQPQHF.

The table lists this clonotype with a few counts. The chain carries TRBV7-6 and TRBJ2-2; D unresolved. There are 13 residues in the CDR3. The germline gives CDR1 SGHVS, CDR2 FNYEAQ. Trimming removed 8 bases at V and 3 bases at J, with 10 bases between. CDR3 sequence reads: CASGPKYTGELFF. The DNA for the CDR3 is TGTGCCAGCGGTCCAAAATACACCGGGGAGCTGTTTTTT.

CDR3 region: CASSYRGQILGQETQYF. The CDR3 nucleotides are TGTGCCAGCAGTTACAGGGGACAGATCCTAGGACAAGAGACCCAGTACTTC. The chain links TRBV6-2 or TRBV6-3 to TRBJ2-5, with 7 bases matching TRBD1. CDR1 and CDR2 (germline): MNHEY, SVGEGT. The CDR3 contains 17 residues. Losses at the gene ends were 2 bases for V and 2 bases for J; bases not matched to a gene: 11.

This clonotype appeared a few times. The genes are TRBV7-2 and TRBJ2-7, with no clear D. CDR1 and CDR2 from the germline V gene are SGHTA and FQGNSA. The CDR3 extends over 14 amino acids. V gave up 6 bases and J gave up 3 bases, with 15 bases separating them. The CDR3 is CASRATVLGYEQYF. CDR3 nucleotides: TGTGCCAGCAGGGCGACGGTGCTGGGCTACGAGCAGTACTTC.

The V gene is TRBV11-2, the J gene TRBJ1-5, with D unresolved. Germline V gene sequence: CDR1 SGHAT, CDR2 FQNNGV. CDR3 length equals 15 residues. The germline V and J ends were trimmed by 5 bases and 0 bases, with 11 bases remaining between them. The CDR3 protein is CASSNGAVSNQPQHF. CDR3 DNA sequence: TGTGCCAGCAGCAATGGTGCGGTTAGCAATCAGCCCCAGCATTTT. The variable domain in full, with the rest retrieved from reference TRBV11-2 and TRBJ1-5, is EAGVAQSPRYKIIEKRQSVAFWCNPISGHATLYWYQQILGQGPKLLIQFQNNGVVDDSQLPKDRFSAERLKGVDSTLKIQPAKLEDSAVYLCASSNGAVSNQPQHFGDGTRLSIL.